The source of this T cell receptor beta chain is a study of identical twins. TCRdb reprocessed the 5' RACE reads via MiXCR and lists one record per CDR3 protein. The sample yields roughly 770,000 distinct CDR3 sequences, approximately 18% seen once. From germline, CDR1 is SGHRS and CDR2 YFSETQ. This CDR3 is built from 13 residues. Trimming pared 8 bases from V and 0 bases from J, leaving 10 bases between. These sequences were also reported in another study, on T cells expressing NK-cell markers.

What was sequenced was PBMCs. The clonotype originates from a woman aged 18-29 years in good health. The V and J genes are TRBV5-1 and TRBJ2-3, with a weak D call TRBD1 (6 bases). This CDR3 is CASGQLSTDTQYF. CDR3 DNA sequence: TGCGCCAGTGGACAGCTCAGCACAGATACGCAGTATTTT.